The rows below give T cell receptor beta chains drawn from one sample of a study of blood T cell repertoires in COVID-19. Profiling relied on immunoSEQ multiplex PCR, and the TCRdb table lists in-frame clones only, not all of them. The repertoire has approximately 120,000 clones, roughly 76% of them found once; the top ten carry under 11%. The sample consisted of peripheral blood. The origin of the receptors is a human donor in a cohort sampled during active COVID-19. Each CDR3 is given with its conserved first and last residue. Fields, in order: clone size, D gene, J gene, V gene, CDR3 protein, CDR3 DNA. The D gene is left open where the match is weak. Size is omitted from some rows. Given values are once, few, many or a class for expanded clones.

size: few
D: TRBD2
J: TRBJ2-4
V: TRBV4-3
CDR3: CASSQSTSNIQYF
DNA: TGCGCCAGCAGCCAATCGACTAGCAACATTCAGTACTTC

size: .
D: .
J: TRBJ2-1
V: TRBV5-1
CDR3: CASSLGSSRDNEQFF
DNA: TGCGCCAGCAGCTTGGGCTCGTCCCGAGACAATGAGCAGTTCTTC

size: .
D: TRBD2
J: TRBJ2-2
V: TRBV5-4
CDR3: CASSLAGLDGTGELFF
DNA: TGTGCCAGCAGCTTGGCCGGACTAGACGGCACCGGGGAGCTGTTTTTT

size: few
D: TRBD1
J: TRBJ2-5
V: TRBV15
CDR3: CATSPSDRVKTQYF
DNA: TGTGCCACCAGCCCATCGGACAGGGTAAAGACCCAGTACTTC

size: .
D: TRBD2
J: TRBJ2-2
V: TRBV29-1
CDR3: CSGRRAGDTGELFF
DNA: TGCAGCGGTCGACGAGCGGGGGACACCGGGGAGCTGTTTTTT

size: .
D: TRBD1
J: TRBJ2-5
V: TRBV7-6
CDR3: CASSLETGARETQYF
DNA: TGTGCCAGCAGCTTAGAGACAGGGGCACGGGAGACCCAGTACTTC

size: .
D: TRBD1
J: TRBJ1-3
V: TRBV7-9
CDR3: CASSPGQGASGNTIYF
DNA: TGTGCCAGCAGCCCGGGACAGGGGGCCTCTGGAAACACCATATATTTT

size: once
D: .
J: TRBJ2-7
V: TRBV30
CDR3: CAWSGGTQGFHRYSYEQYF
DNA: TGTGCCTGGAGTGGAGGGACTCAAGGGTTCCATAGGTACTCCTACGAGCAGTACTTC

size: few
D: TRBD1
J: TRBJ2-6
V: TRBV29-1
CDR3: CSAVGEGAFGANVLTF
DNA: TGCAGCGCCGTAGGCGAGGGGGCGTTTGGGGCCAACGTCCTGACTTTC

size: .
D: .
J: TRBJ2-7
V: TRBV27
CDR3: CASRGQGFYEQYF
DNA: TGTGCCAGCAGAGGGCAGGGTTTCTACGAGCAGTACTTC

size: once
D: TRBD2
J: TRBJ2-1
V: TRBV7-2
CDR3: CASSVSGTSGINEQFF
DNA: TGTGCCAGCAGCGTCTCCGGGACTAGCGGAATCAATGAGCAGTTCTTC

size: .
D: .
J: TRBJ1-2
V: TRBV5-4
CDR3: CASSFTANYGYTF
DNA: TGTGCCAGCAGCTTTACGGCTAACTATGGCTACACCTTC

size: .
D: .
J: TRBJ1-6
V: TRBV29-1
CDR3: CSAGGGNNSPLHF
DNA: TGCAGCGCTGGGGGGGGGAATAATTCACCCCTCCACTTT

size: .
D: .
J: TRBJ2-6
V: TRBV28
CDR3: CASSGLRERGANVLTF
DNA: TGTGCCAGCAGTGGTCTTCGGGAACGTGGGGCCAACGTCCTGACTTTC

size: few
D: .
J: TRBJ2-7
V: TRBV7-6
CDR3: CASSSRQESYEQYF
DNA: TGTGCCAGCAGCTCCCGACAGGAGTCCTACGAGCAGTACTTC

size: .
D: .
J: TRBJ1-1
V: TRBV6-5
CDR3: CASNGRGAGDTEAFF
DNA: TGTGCCAGCAATGGGAGGGGGGCTGGGGACACTGAAGCTTTCTTT

size: .
D: .
J: TRBJ2-1
V: TRBV28
CDR3: CASSRPGSNEQFF
DNA: TGTGCCAGCAGCCGTCCCGGGAGTAATGAGCAGTTCTTC

size: .
D: TRBD1
J: TRBJ1-6
V: TRBV6-5
CDR3: CASSYPQGVNSPLHF
DNA: TGTGCCAGCAGTTACCCACAGGGGGTTAATTCACCCCTCCACTTT

size: .
D: .
J: TRBJ2-5
V: TRBV9
CDR3: CASSVASLQTQYF
DNA: TGTGCCAGCAGCGTCGCTAGCTTGCAGACCCAGTACTTC

size: once
D: .
J: TRBJ1-3
V: TRBV28
CDR3: CASSRDSSSGNTIYF
DNA: TGTGCCAGCAGCAGGGACTCCAGCTCTGGAAACACCATATATTTT

size: .
D: .
J: TRBJ2-7
V: TRBV7-6
CDR3: CASSSTHGYEQYF
DNA: TGTGCCAGCAGCTCGACTCATGGCTACGAGCAGTACTTC

size: .
D: .
J: TRBJ1-4
V: TRBV28
CDR3: CASSLAKGKGREKLFF
DNA: TGTGCCAGCAGTCTTGCTAAGGGGAAAGGGAGGGAAAAACTGTTTTTT

size: once
D: .
J: TRBJ2-7
V: TRBV7-8
CDR3: CASSLDARTYEQYF
DNA: TGTGCCAGCAGCTTAGATGCGCGGACCTACGAGCAGTACTTC

size: .
D: TRBD1
J: TRBJ2-7
V: TRBV6-5
CDR3: CASSPDRVLSYEQYF
DNA: TGTGCCAGCAGCCCGGACAGGGTACTGTCCTACGAGCAGTACTTC

size: .
D: .
J: TRBJ1-1
V: TRBV19
CDR3: CASTLGSQGTEAFF
DNA: TGTGCCAGTACCCTCGGGTCCCAGGGCACTGAAGCTTTCTTT

size: .
D: TRBD2
J: TRBJ2-7
V: TRBV9
CDR3: CASSVERDLSEQYF
DNA: TGTGCCAGCAGCGTAGAGCGGGATTTATCCGAGCAGTACTTC

size: once
D: .
J: TRBJ2-7
V: TRBV5-1
CDR3: CASSFNPGLVNNYEQYF
DNA: TGCGCCAGCAGCTTTAACCCGGGACTGGTGAATAACTACGAGCAGTACTTC